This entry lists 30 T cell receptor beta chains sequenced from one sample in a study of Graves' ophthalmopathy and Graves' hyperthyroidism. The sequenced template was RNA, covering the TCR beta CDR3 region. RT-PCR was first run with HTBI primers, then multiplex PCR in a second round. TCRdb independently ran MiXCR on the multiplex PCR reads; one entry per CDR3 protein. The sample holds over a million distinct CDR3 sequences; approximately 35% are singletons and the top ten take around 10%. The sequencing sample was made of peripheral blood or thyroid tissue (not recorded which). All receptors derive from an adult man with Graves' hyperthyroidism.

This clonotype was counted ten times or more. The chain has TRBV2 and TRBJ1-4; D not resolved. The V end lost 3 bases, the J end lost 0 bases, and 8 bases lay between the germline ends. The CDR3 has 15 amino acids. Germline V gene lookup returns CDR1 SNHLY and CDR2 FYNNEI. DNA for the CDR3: TGTGCCAGCAGTGAGACCGTTGCAACTAATGAAAAACTGTTTTTT. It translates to CASSETVATNEKLFF.

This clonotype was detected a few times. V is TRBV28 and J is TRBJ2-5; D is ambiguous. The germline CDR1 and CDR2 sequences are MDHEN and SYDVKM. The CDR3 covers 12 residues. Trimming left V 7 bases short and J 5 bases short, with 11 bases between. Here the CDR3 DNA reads TGTGCCAGCACCAAAAGATGGGAGACCCAGTACTTC. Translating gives CASTKRWETQYF.

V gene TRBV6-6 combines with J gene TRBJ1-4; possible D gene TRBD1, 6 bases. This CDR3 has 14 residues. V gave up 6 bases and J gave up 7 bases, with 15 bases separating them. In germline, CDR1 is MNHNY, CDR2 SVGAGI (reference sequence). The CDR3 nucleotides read TGTGCCAGCAGCCAGGGGCCCCTAGGTGAAAAACTGTTTTTT. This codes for CASSQGPLGEKLFF.

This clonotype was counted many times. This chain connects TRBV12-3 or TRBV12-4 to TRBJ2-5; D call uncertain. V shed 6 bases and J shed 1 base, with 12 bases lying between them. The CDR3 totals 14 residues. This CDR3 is CASSPRWVQETQYF. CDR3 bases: TGTGCCAGCAGCCCCCGTTGGGTCCAAGAGACCCAGTACTTC.

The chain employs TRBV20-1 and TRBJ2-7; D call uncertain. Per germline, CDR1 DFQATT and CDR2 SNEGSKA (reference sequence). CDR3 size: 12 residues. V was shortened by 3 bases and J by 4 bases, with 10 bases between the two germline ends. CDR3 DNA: TGCAGTGCTAGCCTGTCTGGATACGAGCAGTACTTC. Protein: CSASLSGYEQYF.

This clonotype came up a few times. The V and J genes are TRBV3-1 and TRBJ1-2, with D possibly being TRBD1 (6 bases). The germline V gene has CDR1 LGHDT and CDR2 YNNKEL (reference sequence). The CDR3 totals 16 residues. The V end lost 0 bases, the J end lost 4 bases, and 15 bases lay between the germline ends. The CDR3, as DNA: TGTGCCAGCAGCCAAGATAAGTGGCAGGGGTTCTATGGCTACACCTTC. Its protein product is CASSQDKWQGFYGYTF. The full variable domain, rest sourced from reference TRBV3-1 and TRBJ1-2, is DTAVSQTPKYLVTQMGNDKSIKCEQNLGHDTMYWYKQDSKKFLKIMFSYNNKELIINETVPNRFSPKSPDKAHLNLHINSLELGDSAVYFCASSQDKWQGFYGYTFGSGTRLTVV.

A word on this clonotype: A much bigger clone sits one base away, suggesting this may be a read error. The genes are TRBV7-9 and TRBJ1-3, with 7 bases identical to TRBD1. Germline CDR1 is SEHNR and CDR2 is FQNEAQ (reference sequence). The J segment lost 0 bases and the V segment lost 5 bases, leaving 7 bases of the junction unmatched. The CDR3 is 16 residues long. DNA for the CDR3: TGTGCCAGCAGCCTTAGCGACAGGGTCTCTGGAAACACCATATATTTT. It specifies CASSLSDRVSGNTIYF.

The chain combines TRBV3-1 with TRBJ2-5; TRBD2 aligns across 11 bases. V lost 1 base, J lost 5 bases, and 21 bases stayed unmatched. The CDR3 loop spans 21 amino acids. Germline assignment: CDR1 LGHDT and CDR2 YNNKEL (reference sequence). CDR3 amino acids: CASSQVGRGTSGRRSVETQYF. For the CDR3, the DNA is TGTGCCAGCAGCCAAGTGGGACGAGGGACTAGCGGCCGGCGGTCGGTGGAGACCCAGTACTTC.

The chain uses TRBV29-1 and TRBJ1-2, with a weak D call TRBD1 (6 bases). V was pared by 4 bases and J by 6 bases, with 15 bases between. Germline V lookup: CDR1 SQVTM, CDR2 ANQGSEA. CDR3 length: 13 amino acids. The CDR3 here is CSVGPRGDDGYTF. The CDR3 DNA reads TGCAGCGTTGGCCCCAGGGGTGACGATGGCTACACCTTC.

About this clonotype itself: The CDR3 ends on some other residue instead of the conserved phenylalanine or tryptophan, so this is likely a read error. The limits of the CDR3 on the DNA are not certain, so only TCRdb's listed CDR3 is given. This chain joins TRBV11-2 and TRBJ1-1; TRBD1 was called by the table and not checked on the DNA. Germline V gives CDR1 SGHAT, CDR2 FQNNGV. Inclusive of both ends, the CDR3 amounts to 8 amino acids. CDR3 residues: CASSFQQA.

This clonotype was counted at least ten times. The CDR3 sequence is CASSQTAGGLGETQYF. CDR3 bases: TGCGCCAGCAGCCAAACGGCGGGAGGCCTGGGGGAGACCCAGTACTTC. The V and J genes are TRBV4-3 and TRBJ2-5; 8 bases match TRBD2. J gave up 5 bases and V 2 bases, and 10 bases lay outside the gene matches. Germline V gene lookup returns CDR1 LGHNA and CDR2 YSLEER. There are 16 residues in the CDR3.

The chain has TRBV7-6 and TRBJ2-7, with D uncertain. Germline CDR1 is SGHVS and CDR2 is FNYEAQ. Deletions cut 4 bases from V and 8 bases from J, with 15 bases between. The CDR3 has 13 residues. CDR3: CASSSNMGSQQYF. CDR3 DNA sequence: TGTGCCAGCAGCTCGAATATGGGAAGTCAGCAGTACTTC.

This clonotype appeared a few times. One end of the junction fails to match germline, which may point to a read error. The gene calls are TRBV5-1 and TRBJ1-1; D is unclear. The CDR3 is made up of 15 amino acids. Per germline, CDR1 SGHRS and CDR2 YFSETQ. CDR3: CASSTRKSMNTEAFF. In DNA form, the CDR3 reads TGCGCCAGCAGCACCAGAAAAAGCATGAATACTGAAGCTTTCTTT.

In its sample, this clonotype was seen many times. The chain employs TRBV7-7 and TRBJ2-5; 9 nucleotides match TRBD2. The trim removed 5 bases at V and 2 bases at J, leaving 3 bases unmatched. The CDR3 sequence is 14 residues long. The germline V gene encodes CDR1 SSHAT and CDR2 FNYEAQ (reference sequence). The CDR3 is CASSQRGDQETQYF. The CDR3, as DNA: TGTGCCAGCAGCCAGCGGGGGGATCAAGAGACCCAGTACTTC.

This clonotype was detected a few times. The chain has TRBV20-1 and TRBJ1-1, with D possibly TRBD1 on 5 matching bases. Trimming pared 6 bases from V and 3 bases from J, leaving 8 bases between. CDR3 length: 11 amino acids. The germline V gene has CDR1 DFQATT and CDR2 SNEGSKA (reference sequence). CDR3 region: CSAAGDTEAFF. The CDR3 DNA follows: TGCAGTGCCGCGGGGGACACTGAAGCTTTCTTT.

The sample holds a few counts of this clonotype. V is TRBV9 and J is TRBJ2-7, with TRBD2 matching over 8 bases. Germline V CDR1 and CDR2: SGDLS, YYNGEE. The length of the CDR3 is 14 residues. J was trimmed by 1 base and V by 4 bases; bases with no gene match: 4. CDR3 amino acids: CASSQLAVSYEQYF. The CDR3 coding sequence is TGTGCCAGCAGCCAACTAGCGGTTTCCTACGAGCAGTACTTC.

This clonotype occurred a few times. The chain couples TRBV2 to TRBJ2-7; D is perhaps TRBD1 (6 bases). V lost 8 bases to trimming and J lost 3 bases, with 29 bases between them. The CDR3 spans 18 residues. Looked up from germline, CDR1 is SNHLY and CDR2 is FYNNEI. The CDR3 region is CASGSTINADRAFYEQYF. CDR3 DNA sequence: TGTGCCAGCGGTTCGACCATAAACGCGGACAGAGCATTCTACGAGCAGTACTTC. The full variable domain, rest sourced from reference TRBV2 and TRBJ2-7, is EPEVTQTPSHQVTQMGQEVILRCVPISNHLYFYWYRQILGQKVEFLVSFYNNEISEKSEIFDDQFSVERPDGSNFTLKIRSTKLEDSAMYFCASGSTINADRAFYEQYFGPGTRLTVT.

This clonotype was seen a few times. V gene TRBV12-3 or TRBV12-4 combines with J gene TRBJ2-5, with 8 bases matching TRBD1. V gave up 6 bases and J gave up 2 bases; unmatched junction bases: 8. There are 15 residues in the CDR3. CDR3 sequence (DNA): TGTGCCAGCAGCACTGGACAGGGTGGTCAAGAGACCCAGTACTTC. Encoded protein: CASSTGQGGQETQYF.

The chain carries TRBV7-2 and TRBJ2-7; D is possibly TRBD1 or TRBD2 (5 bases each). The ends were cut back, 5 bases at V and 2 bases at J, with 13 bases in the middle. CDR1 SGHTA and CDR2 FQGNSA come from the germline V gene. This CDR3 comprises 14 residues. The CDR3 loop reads CASSITGTPYEQYF. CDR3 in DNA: TGTGCCAGCAGCATAACCGGGACCCCCTACGAGCAGTACTTC.

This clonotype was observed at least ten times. The CDR3: CASSWQVMNTEAFF. The DNA for the CDR3 is TGTGCCAGCAGCTGGCAGGTAATGAACACTGAAGCTTTCTTT. The chain recombines TRBV7-8 with TRBJ1-1; D gene uncertain. This CDR3 comprises 14 residues. Germline V CDR1 and CDR2: SGHVS, FQNEAQ. V was shortened by 4 bases and J by 0 bases, with 9 bases between the two germline ends.

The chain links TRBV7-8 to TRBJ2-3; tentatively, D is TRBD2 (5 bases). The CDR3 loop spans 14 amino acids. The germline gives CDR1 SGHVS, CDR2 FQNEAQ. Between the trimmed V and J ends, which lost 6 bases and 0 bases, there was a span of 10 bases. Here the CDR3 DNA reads TGTGCCAGCAGGTCGGGGATTAGCACAGATACGCAGTATTTT. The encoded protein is CASRSGISTDTQYF.

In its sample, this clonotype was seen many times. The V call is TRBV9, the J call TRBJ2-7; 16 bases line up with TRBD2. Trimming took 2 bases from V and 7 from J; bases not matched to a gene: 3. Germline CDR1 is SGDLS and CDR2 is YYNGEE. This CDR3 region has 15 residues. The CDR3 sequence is CASSVSGLAGGEQYF. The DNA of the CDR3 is TGTGCCAGCAGCGTTTCGGGACTAGCGGGAGGGGAGCAGTACTTC.

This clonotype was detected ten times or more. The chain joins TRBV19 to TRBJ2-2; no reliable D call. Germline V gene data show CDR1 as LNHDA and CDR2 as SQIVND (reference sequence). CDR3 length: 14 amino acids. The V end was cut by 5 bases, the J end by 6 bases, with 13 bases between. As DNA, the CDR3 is TGTGCCAGTAGTCTCATAAGTGGTGCCGGGGAGCTGTTTTTT. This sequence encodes CASSLISGAGELFF.

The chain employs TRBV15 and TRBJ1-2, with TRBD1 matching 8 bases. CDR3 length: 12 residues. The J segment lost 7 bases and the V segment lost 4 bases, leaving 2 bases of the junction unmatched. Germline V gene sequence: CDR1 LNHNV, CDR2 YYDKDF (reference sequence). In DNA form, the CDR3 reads TGTGCCACCAGCATAGACAGGGGTGGCTACACCTTC. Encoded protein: CATSIDRGGYTF.

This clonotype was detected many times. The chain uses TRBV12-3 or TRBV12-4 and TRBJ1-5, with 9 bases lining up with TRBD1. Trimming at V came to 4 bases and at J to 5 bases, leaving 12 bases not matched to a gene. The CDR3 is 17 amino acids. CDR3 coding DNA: TGTGCCAGCAGTTACGGCATGAGGGGACAGGGCCATCAGCCCCAGCATTTT. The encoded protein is CASSYGMRGQGHQPQHF.

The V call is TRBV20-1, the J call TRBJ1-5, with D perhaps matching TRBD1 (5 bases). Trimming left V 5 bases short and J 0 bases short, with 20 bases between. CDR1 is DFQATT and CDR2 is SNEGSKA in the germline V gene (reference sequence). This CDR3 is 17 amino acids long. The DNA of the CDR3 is TGCAGTGCTCCTCGGGGGGTACGAATCTATAGCAATCAGCCCCAGCATTTT. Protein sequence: CSAPRGVRIYSNQPQHF.

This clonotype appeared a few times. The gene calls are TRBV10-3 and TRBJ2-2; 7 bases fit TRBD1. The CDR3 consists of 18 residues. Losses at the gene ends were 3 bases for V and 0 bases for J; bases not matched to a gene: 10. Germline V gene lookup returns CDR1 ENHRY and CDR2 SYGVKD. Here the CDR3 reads CAISEIYTDRANTGELFF. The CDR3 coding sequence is TGTGCCATCAGTGAAATCTATACCGACAGGGCGAACACCGGGGAGCTGTTTTTT.

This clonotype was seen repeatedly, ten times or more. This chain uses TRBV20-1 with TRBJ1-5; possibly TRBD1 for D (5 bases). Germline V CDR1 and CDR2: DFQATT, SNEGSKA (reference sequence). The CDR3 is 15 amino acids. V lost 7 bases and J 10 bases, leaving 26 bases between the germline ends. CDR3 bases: TGCAGTGGGGGGTTGCCCGGGACTCAATCAGCTCCCCAGCATTTT. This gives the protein CSGGLPGTQSAPQHF.

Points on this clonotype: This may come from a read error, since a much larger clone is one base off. This CDR3 is CASSSTGYGGYTF. The DNA of the CDR3 is TGCGCCAGCAGCTCGACAGGGTACGGTGGCTACACCTTC. The chain joins TRBV5-1 to TRBJ1-2; 7 bases agree with TRBD1. V gave up 3 bases and J gave up 7 bases; unmatched junction bases: 6. Germline V lookup: CDR1 SGHRS, CDR2 YFSETQ. The CDR3 runs to 13 residues. The full variable domain, rest sourced from reference TRBV5-1 and TRBJ1-2, is KAGVTQTPRYLIKTRGQQVTLSCSPISGHRSVSWYQQTPGQGLQFLFEYFSETQRNKGNFPGRFSGRQFSNSRSEMNVSTLELGDSALYLCASSSTGYGGYTFGSGTRLTVV.

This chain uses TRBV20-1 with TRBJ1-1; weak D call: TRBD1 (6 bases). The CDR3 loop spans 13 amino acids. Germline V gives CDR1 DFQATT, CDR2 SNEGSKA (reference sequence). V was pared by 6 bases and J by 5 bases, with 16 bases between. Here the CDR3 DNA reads TGCAGTGCAAATATAAGGGGGTGGACTGAAGCTTTCTTT. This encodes CSANIRGWTEAFF.